The T cell receptor (beta chain) described here comes from a study of tumor and adjacent non-tumor tissue in lung cancer (dated by TCRdb to 2016 to 2019). Study-level background: Of the cohort, 12 patients had adenocarcinoma, 2 had squamous cell carcinoma and 1 had small cell lung cancer. The approximately 15 patients were aged 31 to 76 years, included 10 men and 5 women, and had TNM stage I to III disease. Sequencing generated a total of more than 100 million productive TCRbeta reads, averaging about 4.2 million reads per sample. Bulk TCRbeta repertoires were compared between lung tumor tissue and matched distant non-tumor lung tissue obtained from fewer than 18 lung cancer patients. TCRbeta CDR3 sequencing was performed on roughly 27 paired specimens, with one tumor sample and one normal lung sample collected per patient.

Points on this clonotype: Its cognate antigen has yet to be identified. Base qualities are not at hand, and no much larger clone is one base apart.

Summary of the overall study and its limitations: In normal lung, the top 100 clones accounted for a significantly larger cumulative share of the repertoire than in tumor tissue. TCR diversity was significantly higher in younger patients, and higher tumor TCR diversity was associated with shorter overall and disease-free survival. With only roughly 16 patients in the cohort, the authors noted that larger samples and more detailed clinical data are needed. Tumor tissue showed significantly greater TCR diversity (inverse Simpson) than normal lung tissue (approximately 400 vs 170, P = 0.0075, Mann-Whitney U test). Because peripheral blood was not sequenced, blood TCRbeta repertoires in the lung cancer patients of the study were not examined. The sequencing platform is not named in the methods, and unique molecular identifiers are not mentioned.

Receptor amplification or capture employed multiplex PCR. The sequencer listed for this sample is Illumina HiSeq 2500. TCRbeta libraries were built by three rounds of nested PCR using primers (Table S4), following protocols modified from ARM-PCR. Before sequencing, PCR products of 200-500 bp were excised from the gel and purified with the QIAquick gel extraction kit. Concerning the study's data processing: Reads were cleaned using Trimmomatic, were merged into complete CDR3 sequences using FLASH, and were assigned to V(D)J germline segments using MiTCR. Clonal diversity was calculated as the inverse Simpson's index using VDJtools. Productive reads were defined as in-frame sequences without a premature stop codon. In TCRdb, the public reads were trimmed at Q25 with fastp and aligned with MiXCR, with productive beta chains retained. Rows with one shared CDR3 protein collapse into an entry with the most common genes and DNA. In this record, the V and J calls reflect TCRdb's handling and not the investigators' own analysis. Recorded for this sample are about 76,000 distinct CDR3 sequences; about two thirds of them occurred a single time. Roughly 12% of the sample lies in the top ten.

Bulk unsorted tissue served as the source for RNA extraction, and RNA quality was assessed using a NanoDrop ND-1000 and an Agilent 2100. All donors had newly diagnosed lung cancer, had not received prior chemotherapy, and were admitted for thoracic surgery in China between August and November 2014. Anyone who had undergone radiotherapy or chemotherapy before, or who had another cancer at the same time, was left out of the study. Pieces of surgical tissue measuring about 1-2 cm3 were kept in RNAlater solution and held at -80 degrees C until needed. Reading from cysteine to phenylalanine, the CDR3 counts 16 amino acids. Only the CDR3 DNA stays, 48 bases, in frame from base 1. Germline trimming amounts to 10 bases on V and 2 bases on J, with 14 as the count of junction bases outside the gene matches.

This TCR derives from a woman aged 70-85 years with non-small cell lung cancer. This receptor chain uses TRBV12-3 or TRBV12-4 and TRBJ2-4; 7 nucleotides in the junction match TRBD1. Sequenced input: lung tumor tissue. The sequence in DNA is TGTGCCACCAGCGATAGGGGGCTGGGGACCAAAAACATTCAGTACTTC. It translates as CATSDRGLGTKNIQYF.